The clone carrying this T cell receptor (beta chain) was seen more than once but under ten times. Its antigen is undetermined. This entry belongs to a study of neurological immune-mediated disorders. cDNA synthesis was performed by 5'RACE with 10-nucleotide random UMIs. Sequencing of 15-18 subjects in each run yielded over 180 million TCR-beta sequences. TCRdb passed the 5' RACE reads through MiXCR, listing each CDR3 protein once. Of 65,000 to 80,000 distinct CDR3 sequences listed, roughly 4.4% are singletons. Findings and caveats of the study: The greatest TCR clonal expansion appeared in HTLV-1-associated myelopathy and the smallest, falling below healthy controls, in multiple sclerosis.

Germline V gene sequence: CDR1 DFQATT, CDR2 SNEGSKA (reference sequence). The CDR3 is 14 amino acids. The ends lost 2 bases at V and 9 bases at J; junction bases unmatched: 8. Input material: PBMCs. The rearrangement links TRBV20-1 to TRBJ2-4; 9 positions agree with TRBD1. This receptor was taken from a woman in her seventies with multiple sclerosis. The CDR3 region has the DNA TGCAGTGCTAGACACCAGGACAGGGGTGGCATTCAGTACTTC. Its protein is CSARHQDRGGIQYF.